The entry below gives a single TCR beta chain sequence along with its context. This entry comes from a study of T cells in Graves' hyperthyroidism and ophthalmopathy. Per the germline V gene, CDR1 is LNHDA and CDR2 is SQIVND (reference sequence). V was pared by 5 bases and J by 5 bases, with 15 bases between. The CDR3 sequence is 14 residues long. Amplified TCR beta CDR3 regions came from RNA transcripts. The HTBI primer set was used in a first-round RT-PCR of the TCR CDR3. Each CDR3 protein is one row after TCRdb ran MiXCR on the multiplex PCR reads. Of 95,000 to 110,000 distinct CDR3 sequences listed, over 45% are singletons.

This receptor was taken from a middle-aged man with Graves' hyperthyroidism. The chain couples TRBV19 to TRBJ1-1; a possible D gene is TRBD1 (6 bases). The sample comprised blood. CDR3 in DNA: TGTGCCAGTAGTCCCACAGGGTTGGGGACTGAAGCTTTCTTT. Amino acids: CASSPTGLGTEAFF.